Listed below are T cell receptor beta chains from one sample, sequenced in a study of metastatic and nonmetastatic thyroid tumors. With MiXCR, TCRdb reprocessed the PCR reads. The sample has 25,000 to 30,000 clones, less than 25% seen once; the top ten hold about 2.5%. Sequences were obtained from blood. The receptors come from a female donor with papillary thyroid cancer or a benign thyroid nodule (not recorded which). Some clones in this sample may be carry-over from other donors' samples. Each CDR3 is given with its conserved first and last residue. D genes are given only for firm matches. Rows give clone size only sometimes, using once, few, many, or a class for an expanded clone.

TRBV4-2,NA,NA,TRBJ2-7,CASSQDTGVYEQYF,TGTGCCAGCAGCCAAGATACGGGAGTGTACGAGCAGTACTTC
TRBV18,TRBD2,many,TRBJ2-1,CASSLPDGASGAHNEQFF,TGTGCCAGCTCACTCCCGGACGGAGCTAGCGGAGCCCACAATGAGCAGTTCTTC
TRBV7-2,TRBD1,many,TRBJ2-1,CASSTGGYNEQFF,TGTGCCAGCAGCACAGGGGGCTACAATGAGCAGTTCTTC
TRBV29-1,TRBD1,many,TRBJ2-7,CSGQGEMYEQYF,TGCAGCGGACAGGGGGAAATGTACGAGCAGTACTTC
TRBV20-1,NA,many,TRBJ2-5,CSARLRETQYF,TGCAGTGCTCGCCTGAGAGAGACCCAGTACTTC
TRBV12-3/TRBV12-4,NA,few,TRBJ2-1,CAISLTVGSQIF,TGTGCCATCAGTTTAACGGTAGGGTCCCAAATCTTC
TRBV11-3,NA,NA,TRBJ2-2,CASSPGYGTGELFF,TGTGCCAGCAGCCCAGGGTATGGCACCGGTGAGCTGTTTTTT
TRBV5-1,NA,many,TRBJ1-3,CASSLSRQGSGNTIYF,TGCGCCAGCAGCTTGTCCCGGCAGGGCTCTGGAAACACCATATATTTT
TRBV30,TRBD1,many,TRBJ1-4,CASDRERDLTKLFF,TGTGCCTCGGACAGGGAAAGGGACCTGACAAAACTGTTTTTT
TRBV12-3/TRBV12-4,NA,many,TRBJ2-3,CASSLEDPTTDTQYF,TGTGCCAGCAGCTTGGAGGACCCTACCACAGATACGCAGTATTTT
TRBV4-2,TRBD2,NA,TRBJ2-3,CASRNPGLAGSDTRYF,TGTGCCAGCAGAAACCCCGGACTAGCGGGATCAGATACGCGCTATTTT
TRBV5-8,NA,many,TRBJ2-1,CASTPEGSSYNEQFF,TGTGCCAGCACCCCGGAGGGGAGCTCCTACAATGAGCAGTTCTTC
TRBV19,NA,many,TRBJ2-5,CASSILATETQYF,TGTGCCAGTAGTATATTAGCGACAGAGACCCAGTACTTC
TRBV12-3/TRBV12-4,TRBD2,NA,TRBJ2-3,CASSLRLASITDTQYF,TGTGCCAGCAGTCTCAGACTAGCGTCTATCACAGATACGCAGTATTTT
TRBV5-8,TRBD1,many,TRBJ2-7,CASSRWTTGVREQYF,TGTGCCAGCAGCCGATGGACCACAGGGGTTCGGGAGCAGTACTTC